Given below is one T cell receptor beta chain in context. Its antigen is not identified. Both TCR beta VDJ combination and CDR3 sequence profiling were carried out. Genomic DNA was the template for this profiling. MiXCR was run by TCRdb on the reads, yielding one entry per CDR3 protein. The sample lists under 350,000 distinct CDR3 sequences; 45% to 70% were seen once. The data derive from a study of CD8+CD57+ T cells in acquired aplastic anemia. Study-wide findings and caveats: Patients and controls shared some 30 CD8+ CDR3 sequences.

This TCR was sampled from a human donor with severe aplastic anemia or a healthy control (not recorded which). Sequenced material: sorted CD4+, CD8+, or CD8+CD57+ T cells (not recorded which) from PBMCs.

DNA of the CDR3: TGCAGCAAAAAAGGACGGAGCAACTATGGCTACACCTTC. It is translated as CSKKGRSNYGYTF. The gene calls are TRBV29-1 and TRBJ1-2; no clear D. The germline V gene encodes CDR1 SQVTM and CDR2 ANQGSEA. Trimming took off 8 bases at V and 2 bases at J, with 15 bases between the two ends. This CDR3 has 13 residues.